The 12 T cell receptor beta chains below all came from one sample that was sequenced in a study of cytomegalovirus exposure and HLA in healthy donors. The PCR made use of 60 Vbeta and 13 Jbeta primers. Sequenced by immunoSEQ multiplex PCR; TCRdb stores in-frame clones only, minus some. The table records over 200,000 clones, around 80% of them present only once. The sample comprised PBMCs. Every receptor here comes from a woman between 40 and 55 years old in good health and CMV-seronegative.

The rearrangement joins TRBV27 to TRBJ2-7; a possible D gene is TRBD2 (5 bases). CDR1 is MNHEY, CDR2 SMNVEV, per germline (reference sequence). The ends were cut back, 5 bases at V and 4 bases at J, with 9 bases in the middle. The CDR3 runs 12 residues. In DNA, the CDR3 is TGTGCCAGCAGTGACCGGGGATACGAGCAGTACTTC. Translating gives CASSDRGYEQYF.

This clone appeared once. This chain uses TRBV7-2 with TRBJ1-5, with D unresolved. V was trimmed by 3 bases and J by 5 bases, leaving 5 bases between them. Germline CDR1 and CDR2: SGHTA and FQGNSA. There are 12 residues in the CDR3. The CDR3 region is CASSFTDQPQHF. The DNA for the CDR3 is TGTGCCAGCAGCTTTACGGATCAGCCCCAGCATTTT.

This clone was counted between two and nine times. This chain links TRBV2 with TRBJ2-3; 7 bases align to TRBD2. This CDR3 is built from 13 residues. Germline CDR1 and CDR2: SNHLY and FYNNEI. Unmatched junction bases numbered 5, after V lost 4 bases and J lost 7 bases. The CDR3 is CASSGTSGHTQYF. The CDR3 DNA sequence: TGTGCCAGCAGTGGGACTAGTGGGCATACGCAGTATTTT.

This rearrangement joins TRBV2 to TRBJ2-1; TRBD2 is a possible D gene (7 bases). Germline CDR1 is SNHLY and CDR2 is FYNNEI. Trimming left V 2 bases short and J 3 bases short, with 11 bases between. CDR3 length: 15 residues. Written as DNA, the CDR3 is TGTGCCAGCAGTGAAAGGGGGGGGGTCTACAATGAGCAGTTCTTC. It is translated as CASSERGGVYNEQFF.

The chain uses TRBV6-1 and TRBJ1-5, with unresolved D. The V end was cut by 2 bases, the J end by 0 bases, with 5 bases between. The CDR3 is 14 residues long. The V gene's germline CDR1 is MNHNS and CDR2 SASEGT. For the CDR3, the DNA is TGTGCCAGCAGTGAACAGGATAGCAATCAGCCCCAGCATTTT. Protein: CASSEQDSNQPQHF.

This clone was observed a few times. The chain links TRBV5-1 to TRBJ2-2; unclear D gene. The germline gives CDR1 SGHRS, CDR2 YFSETQ. This CDR3 is built from 14 residues. Trimming pared 0 bases from V and 1 base from J, leaving 4 bases between. The DNA of the CDR3 is TGCGCCAGCAGCTTGGCAGGGAACACCGGGGAGCTGTTTTTT. This translates into CASSLAGNTGELFF.

The chain recombines TRBV7-9 with TRBJ2-7; TRBD1 might be the D (6 bases). Germline-derived CDR1 and CDR2 are SEHNR and FQNEAQ (reference sequence). V was pared by 6 bases and J by 7 bases, with 16 bases between. The CDR3 is 13 residues long. The CDR3 here is CASSSGQIWEQYF. CDR3 sequence (DNA): TGTGCCAGCAGTTCAGGACAGATCTGGGAGCAGTACTTC.

As for this clone: Relative to the germline gene, one junction end is altered; a read error may explain this. This chain links TRBV30 with TRBJ1-5; 7 nucleotides agree with TRBD1. The germline gives CDR1 GTSNPN, CDR2 SVGIG (reference sequence). The CDR3 loop spans 13 amino acids. As DNA, the CDR3 is TGTGCCTGGAGTGAAGGGGGCAAGCAGCCCCAGCATTTT. Translating it yields CAWSEGGKQPQHF.

The V gene is TRBV5-5, the J gene TRBJ2-3, with D maybe TRBD2 (5 bases). CDR3 length: 12 amino acids. Germline CDR1 and CDR2: SGHKS and YYEKEE (reference sequence). Trimming stripped 5 bases from V and 6 bases from J, with 10 bases between. DNA of the CDR3: TGTGCCAGCAGAGCCCTAGCCGATACGCAGTATTTT. As protein: CASRALADTQYF.

V usage is TRBV28 and J usage is TRBJ2-5, with 8 bases aligning to TRBD2. Germline V gene sequence: CDR1 MDHEN, CDR2 SYDVKM. There are 15 residues in the CDR3. J gave up 2 bases and V 3 bases, and 5 bases lay outside the gene matches. The CDR3 loop is CASSFGGGGQETQYF. CDR3 nucleotide sequence: TGTGCCAGCAGTTTTGGGGGCGGGGGGCAAGAGACCCAGTACTTC.

The table lists this clone with a few counts. This chain connects TRBV5-4 to TRBJ2-5; 8 bases fit TRBD1. Trimming removed 3 bases from V and 10 bases from J; junction bases left unmatched: 17. Germline V gene lookup returns CDR1 SGHNT and CDR2 YYREEE (reference sequence). The CDR3 is 16 residues long. In DNA, the CDR3 is TGTGCCAGCAGCTCTCGGACAGGGCAGGGCCTTCTCGGCCAGTACTTC. This translates into CASSSRTGQGLLGQYF.

This chain links TRBV28 with TRBJ1-2; D not resolved. Germline V gene sequence: CDR1 MDHEN, CDR2 SYDVKM. The CDR3 consists of 13 residues. V was shortened by 8 bases and J by 6 bases, with 16 bases between the two germline ends. The CDR3 DNA reads as TGTGCCAGCGTCCGGGGTCCCGGGGATGGCTACACCTTC. Translated: CASVRGPGDGYTF.